Reported below is one T cell receptor (beta chain). The antigen remains undetermined. The sample originates from a study of OX40 agonist ivuxolimab in advanced cancers. Study-level points and caveats: CD4+ and CD8+ blood T cells expanded clonally by week 6 at 0.1 to 3.0 mg/kg. The average count of expanded clones was higher among CD8+ T cells than among CD4+. Compared with others, partial responders at 0.1-3.0 mg/kg displayed clonal expansion among the lowest.

Method: immunoSEQ multiplex PCR; TCRdb's copy keeps in-frame clones and lacks some. The data contain about 84,000 clones, about 88% of them singletons. The CDR3 loop spans 13 amino acids. V lost 7 bases to trimming and J lost 2 bases, with 11 bases between them. CDR1 LNHDA and CDR2 SQIVND come from the germline V gene (reference sequence). This receptor was obtained from an adult with an advanced solid tumor such as melanoma, head and neck, liver or kidney cancer. The chain links TRBV19 to TRBJ1-2; TRBD1 might be the D (6 bases). Sequenced material: CD4+ or CD8+ T cells sorted from blood, taken in a trial of the OX40 agonist ivuxolimab. CDR3 amino acids: CASTKGDNYGYTF. The CDR3 DNA follows: TGTGCCAGTACTAAGGGGGACAACTATGGCTACACCTTC.